In its sample, the clone carrying this TCR beta chain was seen a few times. No antigen is known for it. The record originates from a study of PD-1 blockade in classical Hodgkin lymphoma. Study background: Administration of nivolumab to patients was at 3 mg/kg intravenously every 2 weeks. Whole-study results and caveats: The diversity seen at baseline in complete responders resembled that of newly diagnosed patients. With respect to the repertoire differences, their causes, possibly disease activity or prior therapy, remain undefined.

Using immunoSEQ multiplex PCR, the repertoire was profiled, and TCRdb retains in-frame clones only, with some absent. This sample has approximately 10,000 clones, with 74% found just once. Every patient relapsed after autologous stem cell transplantation, and brentuximab vedotin exposure varied. Purified CD4+ T cells were obtained from thawed PBMCs through magnetic negative selection. The V end was cut by 0 bases, the J end by 7 bases, with 16 bases between. This CDR3 has 15 residues. Germline V gene sequence: CDR1 SGHTA, CDR2 FQGNSA. The chain uses TRBV7-2 and TRBJ2-7; D perhaps matches TRBD2 (6 bases). Sequencing used CD4+ T cells from blood, obtained at baseline. The origin of this receptor is a human donor with classical Hodgkin lymphoma. CDR3 amino acids: CASSLANRLGLEQYF. DNA for the CDR3: TGTGCCAGCAGCTTAGCAAACCGACTAGGTCTGGAGCAGTACTTC.